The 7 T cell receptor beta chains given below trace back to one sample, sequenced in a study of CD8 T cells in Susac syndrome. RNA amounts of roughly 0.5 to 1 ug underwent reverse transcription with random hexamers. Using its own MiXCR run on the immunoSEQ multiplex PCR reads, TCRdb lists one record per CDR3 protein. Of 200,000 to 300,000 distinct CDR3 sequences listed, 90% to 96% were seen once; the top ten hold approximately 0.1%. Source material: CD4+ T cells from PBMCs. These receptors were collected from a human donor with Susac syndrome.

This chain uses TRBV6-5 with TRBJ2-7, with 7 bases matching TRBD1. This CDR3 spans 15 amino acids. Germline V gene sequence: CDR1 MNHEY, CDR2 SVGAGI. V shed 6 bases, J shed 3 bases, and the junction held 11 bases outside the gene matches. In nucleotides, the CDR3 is TGTGCCAGCAGCCCCCCCGGGACAGCAGACTACGAGCAGTACTTC. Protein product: CASSPPGTADYEQYF.

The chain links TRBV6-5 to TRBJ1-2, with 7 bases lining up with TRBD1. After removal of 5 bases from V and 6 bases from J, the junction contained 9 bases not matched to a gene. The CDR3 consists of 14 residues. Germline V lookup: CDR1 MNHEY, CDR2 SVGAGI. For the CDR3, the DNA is TGTGCCAGCAGTAGGGGACCCGACAGGGATGGCTACACCTTC. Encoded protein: CASSRGPDRDGYTF.

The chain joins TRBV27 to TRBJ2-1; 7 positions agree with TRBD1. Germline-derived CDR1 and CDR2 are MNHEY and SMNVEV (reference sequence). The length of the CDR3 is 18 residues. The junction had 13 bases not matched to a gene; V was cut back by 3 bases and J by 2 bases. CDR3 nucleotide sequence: TGTGCCAGCAGTTTGCCGTGGAAACAGGGGAAGGCCTACAATGAGCAGTTCTTC. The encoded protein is CASSLPWKQGKAYNEQFF.

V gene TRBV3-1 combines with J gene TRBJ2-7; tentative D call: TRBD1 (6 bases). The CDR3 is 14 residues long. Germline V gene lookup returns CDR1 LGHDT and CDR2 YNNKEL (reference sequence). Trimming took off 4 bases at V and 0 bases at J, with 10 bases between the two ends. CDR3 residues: CASSPRTASYEQYF. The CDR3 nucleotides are TGTGCCAGCAGCCCCCGGACAGCCTCCTACGAGCAGTACTTC.

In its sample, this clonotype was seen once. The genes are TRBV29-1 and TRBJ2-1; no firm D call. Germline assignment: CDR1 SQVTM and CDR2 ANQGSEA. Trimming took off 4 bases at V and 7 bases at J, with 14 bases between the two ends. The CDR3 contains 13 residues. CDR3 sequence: CSVGRTGGNEQFF. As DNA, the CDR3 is TGCAGCGTTGGACGGACGGGCGGTAATGAGCAGTTCTTC.

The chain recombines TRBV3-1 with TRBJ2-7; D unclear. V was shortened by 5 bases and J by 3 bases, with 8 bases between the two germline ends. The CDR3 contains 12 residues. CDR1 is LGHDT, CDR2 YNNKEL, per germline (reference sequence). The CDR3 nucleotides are TGTGCCAGCAGCGGACCAGGCTACGAGCAGTACTTC. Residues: CASSGPGYEQYF.

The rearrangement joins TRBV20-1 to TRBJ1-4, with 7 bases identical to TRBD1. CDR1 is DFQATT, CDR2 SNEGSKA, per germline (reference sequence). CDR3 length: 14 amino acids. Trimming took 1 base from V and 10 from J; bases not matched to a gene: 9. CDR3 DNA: TGCAGTGCTAGAGTTGACAGGGAGGTTGGAAAACTGTTTTTT. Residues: CSARVDREVGKLFF.